This is a list of T cell receptor beta chains from one sample in a study of blood T cell repertoires in COVID-19. Assay used: immunoSEQ multiplex PCR; TCRdb lists only in-frame clones, some missing. The table lists approximately 110,000 clones, more than 75% of them singletons. Sequencing was performed on peripheral blood. The receptor set was obtained from a human donor in a cohort sampled during active COVID-19. Both conserved end residues are trimmed from each CDR3.

cdr3_length j_call v_call cdr3_aa
11 TRBJ2-2 TRBV19 ASSPGGFGELF
13 TRBJ2-2 TRBV18 ASSPLPGSTGELF
15 TRBJ1-6 TRBV28 ASSLGQGAPYNSPLH
10 TRBJ2-1 TRBV30 AWSAGGDEQF
17 TRBJ2-6 TRBV19 ASSMFPRAGGTGANVLT
15 TRBJ2-7 TRBV28 ASSFRGGTLSIYEQY
10 TRBJ1-4 TRBV13 ASSFARQQLF
12 TRBJ2-5 TRBV6-5 ASSRLAGPKTQY
10 TRBJ2-7 TRBV2 ASKGLALEQY
12 TRBJ2-3 TRBV5-4 ASSSDRGADTQY
13 TRBJ2-1 TRBV3-1/TRBV3-2 ASSQGGSGGNEQF
13 TRBJ2-1 TRBV7-7 ASSLGTVVYNEQF
14 TRBJ2-3 TRBV11-2 ASSPRTSGTTDTQY
14 TRBJ2-1 TRBV5-6 ASRWYSGRGENEQF
14 TRBJ2-2 TRBV7-2 ASSSAGLSPTGELF
16 TRBJ2-5 TRBV27 ASSPMTPGHPYQETQY
10 TRBJ1-1 TRBV2 ASSDAEIEAF
11 TRBJ2-7 TRBV11-2 ASSLDRGNGQY
11 TRBJ1-1 TRBV30 AWSFPTGAEAF
16 TRBJ1-1 TRBV19 ASSYYPWQGARRSEAF
11 TRBJ2-2 TRBV29-1 SFLSGSTGELF
14 TRBJ2-7 TRBV7-9 ASSSPRGLSSYEQY
14 TRBJ2-3 TRBV4-3 ASSQEWRGRRWTQY
12 TRBJ1-1 TRBV25-1 ASSEHGTGGLAF
13 TRBJ2-1 TRBV28 ASSKPGLGSVEQF
14 TRBJ2-1 TRBV4-1 ASSQAGTRRPNEQF
12 TRBJ2-4 TRBV7-2 ASSPTSGTDIQY
11 TRBJ2-3 TRBV10-1 ASTAGATDTQY
15 TRBJ2-1 TRBV5-4 ASSLDPGLAGPNEQF
9 TRBJ2-1 TRBV6-6 AGGGLYEQF
11 TRBJ1-1 TRBV12-3/TRBV12-4 ASSLRSGYEAF
15 TRBJ2-5 TRBV9 ASSVRGLAGSQETQY
13 TRBJ1-1 TRBV5-1 ASSFRQGANTEAF
10 TRBJ2-7 TRBV5-5 ASSYRGYEQY
12 TRBJ2-1 TRBV5-1 ASSLASSYNEQF
13 TRBJ2-3 TRBV5-1 ASVLAEASTDTQY
10 TRBJ1-2 TRBV6-5 ASSPASYGYT
13 TRBJ2-1 TRBV19 ASLLAGPSYNEQF
14 TRBJ1-5 TRBV30 AWRPPTGYGNQPQH
14 TRBJ2-1 TRBV5-6 ASSYSGWSSYNEQF
11 TRBJ1-1 TRBV5-1 ASSLTQGTEAF
12 TRBJ2-5 TRBV3-1/TRBV3-2 ASSPQGGKETQY
11 TRBJ2-1 TRBV18 ASSPLPAGEQF
11 TRBJ1-1 TRBV16 ASSQNRNTEAF
9 TRBJ1-1 TRBV12-3/TRBV12-4 ASSLFNEAF
13 TRBJ1-1 TRBV30 AWTQIPSRAHEAF
14 TRBJ2-3 TRBV2 ASSSGLASSTDTQY
11 TRBJ1-1 TRBV5-6 ASTPPSGTEAF
11 TRBJ2-1 TRBV5-6 ASSWGPQGEQF
10 TRBJ1-2 TRBV5-1 ASSKDRVGYT